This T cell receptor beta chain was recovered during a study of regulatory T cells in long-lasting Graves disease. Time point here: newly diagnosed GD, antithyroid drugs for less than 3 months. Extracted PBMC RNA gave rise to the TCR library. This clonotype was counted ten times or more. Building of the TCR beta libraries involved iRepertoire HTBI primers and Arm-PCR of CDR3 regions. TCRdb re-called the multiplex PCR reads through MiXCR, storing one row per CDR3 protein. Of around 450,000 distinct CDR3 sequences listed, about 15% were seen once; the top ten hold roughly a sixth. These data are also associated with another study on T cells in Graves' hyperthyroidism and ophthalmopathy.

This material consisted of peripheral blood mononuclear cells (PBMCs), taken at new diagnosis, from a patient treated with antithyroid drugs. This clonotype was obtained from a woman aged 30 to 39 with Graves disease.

The CDR3 DNA sequence: TGCAGTGCTAGAGGCCCGGGAGTGGGCACTGAAGCTTTCTTT. Translation: CSARGPGVGTEAFF. The gene calls are TRBV20-1 and TRBJ1-1, with D unresolved. This CDR3 region has 14 residues. Trimming took off 1 base at V and 4 bases at J, with 13 bases between the two ends. Germline values: CDR1 DFQATT, CDR2 SNEGSKA (reference sequence).